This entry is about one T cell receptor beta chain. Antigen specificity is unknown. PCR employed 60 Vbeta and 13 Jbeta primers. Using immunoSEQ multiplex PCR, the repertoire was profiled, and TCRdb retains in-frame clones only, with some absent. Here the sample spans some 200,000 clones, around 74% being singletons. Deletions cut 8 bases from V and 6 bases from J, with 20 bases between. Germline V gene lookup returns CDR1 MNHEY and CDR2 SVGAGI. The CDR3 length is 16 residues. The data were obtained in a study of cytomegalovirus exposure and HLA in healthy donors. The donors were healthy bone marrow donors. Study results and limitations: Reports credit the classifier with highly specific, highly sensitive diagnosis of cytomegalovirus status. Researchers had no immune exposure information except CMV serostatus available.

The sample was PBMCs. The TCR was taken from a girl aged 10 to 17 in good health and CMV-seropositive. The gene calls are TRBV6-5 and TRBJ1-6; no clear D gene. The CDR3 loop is CASRSRLSGSNSPLHF. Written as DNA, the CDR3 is TGTGCCAGCCGTTCGCGGCTTAGTGGGTCTAATTCACCCCTCCACTTT.